This TCR beta chain was obtained from a study of cytomegalovirus exposure and HLA in healthy donors. CDR3 length: 15 amino acids. Germline lookup yields CDR1 KGHSH and CDR2 LQKENI. J lost 8 bases, V lost 3 bases, and 5 bases had no gene match. The study ran its PCR with 60 Vbeta and 13 Jbeta primers. Profiling relied on immunoSEQ multiplex PCR, and the TCRdb table lists in-frame clones only, not all of them. The profile shows roughly 100,000 clones, 60% to 85% of them singletons. This chain links TRBV18 with TRBJ2-1; 12 nucleotides agree with TRBD1. Sequencing input: PBMCs. The source of this sequence is a man aged 50-60 years in good health and CMV-seropositive. The CDR3 bases are TGTGCCAGCTCACCGGGACAGGGGGCTGGGGATGAGCAGTTCTTC. Amino acids: CASSPGQGAGDEQFF.